The rows below give T cell receptor beta chains drawn from one sample of a study of cytomegalovirus exposure and HLA in healthy donors. The repertoire was sequenced with immunoSEQ multiplex PCR; TCRdb's copy has only in-frame clones and lacks some. The table lists fewer than 200,000 clones, roughly 80% of them singletons. Sequencing input: PBMCs. These receptors all stem from a woman aged 18 to 35 in good health and CMV-seropositive. Both conserved end residues are part of each CDR3. A D gene is named only where the DNA matches it firmly. A row's size may be missing; if present it is once, few, many or a size class.

CDR3 protein: CASSQDRFRGRDGELFF
CDR3 DNA: TGTGCCAGCAGTCAAGATCGGTTCAGGGGGCGGGACGGGGAGCTGTTTTTT
V gene: TRBV7-9
clone size: .
D gene: TRBD1
J gene: TRBJ2-2

CDR3 protein: CASSQVQVGLGGSYEQYF
CDR3 DNA: TGTGCCAGCAGCCAAGTCCAGGTTGGACTGGGGGGCTCCTACGAGCAGTACTTC
V gene: TRBV4-2
clone size: once
D gene: .
J gene: TRBJ2-7

CDR3 protein: CASSTTERGGLNEQFF
CDR3 DNA: TGTGCCAGCAGCACCACGGAGCGGGGGGGCCTTAATGAGCAGTTCTTC
V gene: TRBV7-6
clone size: .
D gene: TRBD2
J gene: TRBJ2-1

CDR3 protein: CASGRQGATPGNYGYTF
CDR3 DNA: TGTGCCAGCGGCCGACAGGGGGCAACCCCGGGGAACTATGGCTACACCTTC
V gene: TRBV7-9
clone size: once
D gene: TRBD1
J gene: TRBJ1-2

CDR3 protein: CASSLTRTGGWETQYF
CDR3 DNA: TGTGCCAGCAGCCTTACCCGGACAGGGGGCTGGGAGACCCAGTACTTC
V gene: TRBV7-9
clone size: .
D gene: TRBD1
J gene: TRBJ2-5

CDR3 protein: CASRKTGSNEKLFF
CDR3 DNA: TGTGCCAGCAGGAAGACAGGGTCTAATGAAAAACTGTTTTTT
V gene: TRBV7-6
clone size: .
D gene: TRBD1
J gene: TRBJ1-4

CDR3 protein: CASSLVGAGKYTEAFF
CDR3 DNA: TGTGCCAGCAGCTTAGTAGGGGCAGGGAAGTACACTGAAGCTTTCTTT
V gene: TRBV11-2
clone size: .
D gene: .
J gene: TRBJ1-1

CDR3 protein: CASSPDKGGTGFGGSPLHF
CDR3 DNA: TGTGCCAGCAGCCCGGATAAGGGGGGGACAGGGTTTGGTGGGTCACCCCTCCACTTT
V gene: TRBV9
clone size: .
D gene: TRBD1
J gene: TRBJ1-6

CDR3 protein: CASKRTANYGYTF
CDR3 DNA: TGTGCCAGCAAGCGGACAGCTAACTATGGCTACACCTTC
V gene: TRBV7-2
clone size: .
D gene: .
J gene: TRBJ1-2

CDR3 protein: CASSGYYSREGEQFF
CDR3 DNA: TGTGCCAGCAGTGGCTATTATTCGCGGGAAGGTGAGCAGTTCTTC
V gene: TRBV6-1
clone size: .
D gene: .
J gene: TRBJ2-1

CDR3 protein: CAISGTGGYTEAFF
CDR3 DNA: TGTGCCATCAGTGGGACAGGGGGATACACTGAAGCTTTCTTT
V gene: TRBV10-3
clone size: few
D gene: TRBD1
J gene: TRBJ1-1

CDR3 protein: CASSLSAGMEKLFF
CDR3 DNA: TGTGCCAGCAGTTTATCCGCAGGGATGGAAAAACTGTTTTTT
V gene: TRBV27
clone size: .
D gene: .
J gene: TRBJ1-4

CDR3 protein: CASSVGTSAQGEQFF
CDR3 DNA: TGTGCCAGCAGCGTAGGGACTAGCGCCCAAGGGGAGCAGTTCTTC
V gene: TRBV9
clone size: .
D gene: TRBD2
J gene: TRBJ2-1

CDR3 protein: CASSPGGSGGPGIF
CDR3 DNA: TGCGCCAGCAGCCCCGGTGGTAGCGGGGGCCCGGGGATCTTC
V gene: TRBV5-1
clone size: .
D gene: TRBD2
J gene: TRBJ2-1

CDR3 protein: CASRQEGPYEQYF
CDR3 DNA: TGCGCCAGCAGACAGGAGGGGCCCTACGAGCAGTACTTC
V gene: TRBV5-1
clone size: once
D gene: .
J gene: TRBJ2-7

CDR3 protein: CASSDPTGANEKLFF
CDR3 DNA: TGTGCCAGCAGCGACCCGACAGGGGCTAATGAAAAACTGTTTTTT
V gene: TRBV9
clone size: .
D gene: TRBD1
J gene: TRBJ1-4

CDR3 protein: CASNLAGANTDTQYF
CDR3 DNA: TGTGCCAGCAACCTAGCGGGGGCCAACACAGATACGCAGTATTTT
V gene: TRBV9
clone size: .
D gene: TRBD2
J gene: TRBJ2-3

CDR3 protein: CASSARTGNSGNTIYF
CDR3 DNA: TGTGCCAGCAGCGCCCGGACAGGGAACTCTGGAAACACCATATATTTT
V gene: TRBV9
clone size: .
D gene: TRBD1
J gene: TRBJ1-3

CDR3 protein: CASSLVQGLGAPLHF
CDR3 DNA: TGCGCCAGCAGCTTGGTCCAGGGGCTAGGTGCACCCCTCCACTTT
V gene: TRBV5-1
clone size: .
D gene: .
J gene: TRBJ1-6

CDR3 protein: CASSLRQDSYEQYF
CDR3 DNA: TGTGCCAGCAGCTTACGACAGGACTCCTACGAGCAGTACTTC
V gene: TRBV9
clone size: .
D gene: .
J gene: TRBJ2-7

CDR3 protein: CASSKVGQGSSPLHF
CDR3 DNA: TGTGCCAGCAGTAAGGTGGGACAGGGGTCTTCACCCCTCCACTTT
V gene: TRBV6-1
clone size: .
D gene: TRBD1
J gene: TRBJ1-6

CDR3 protein: CASSAAAGLWNQPQHF
CDR3 DNA: TGTGCCAGCAGTGCCGCGGCAGGGTTGTGGAATCAGCCCCAGCATTTT
V gene: TRBV6-1
clone size: .
D gene: .
J gene: TRBJ1-5

CDR3 protein: CASSPTSLAGITDTQYF
CDR3 DNA: TGTGCCAGCAGCCCCACTTCTCTAGCGGGGATCACAGATACGCAGTATTTT
V gene: TRBV4-2
clone size: .
D gene: TRBD2
J gene: TRBJ2-3

CDR3 protein: CASILGASYNEQFF
CDR3 DNA: TGTGCCTCCATATTGGGGGCCAGCTACAATGAGCAGTTCTTC
V gene: TRBV7-2
clone size: .
D gene: .
J gene: TRBJ2-1

CDR3 protein: CASSYAERGNNEQFF
CDR3 DNA: TGTGCCAGCAGTTACGCCGAGCGGGGCAACAATGAGCAGTTCTTC
V gene: TRBV6-5
clone size: .
D gene: TRBD2
J gene: TRBJ2-1

CDR3 protein: CASSYSAGPNTGELFF
CDR3 DNA: TGTGCCAGCAGTTACTCAGCGGGTCCGAACACCGGGGAGCTGTTTTTT
V gene: TRBV6-5
clone size: .
D gene: .
J gene: TRBJ2-2

CDR3 protein: CSEQRQVTTEAFF
CDR3 DNA: TGCAGCGAACAACGACAGGTAACGACTGAAGCTTTCTTT
V gene: TRBV29-1
clone size: .
D gene: .
J gene: TRBJ1-1

CDR3 protein: CASSLGGIKSGYTF
CDR3 DNA: TGTGCCAGCAGCTTGGGGGGGATTAAAAGCGGCTACACCTTC
V gene: TRBV7-9
clone size: .
D gene: .
J gene: TRBJ1-2

CDR3 protein: CASSLIAGGPTDTQYF
CDR3 DNA: TGTGCCAGCAGCCTCATAGCGGGGGGGCCGACAGATACGCAGTATTTT
V gene: TRBV7-2
clone size: .
D gene: TRBD2
J gene: TRBJ2-3

CDR3 protein: CASSPPSRVLETQYF
CDR3 DNA: TGTGCCAGCAGTCCCCCCTCCAGGGTTTTAGAGACCCAGTACTTC
V gene: TRBV7-9
clone size: .
D gene: .
J gene: TRBJ2-5

CDR3 protein: CASSLRAGSQETQYF
CDR3 DNA: TGTGCCAGCAGCTTAAGGGCGGGGTCTCAAGAGACCCAGTACTTC
V gene: TRBV7-9
clone size: .
D gene: .
J gene: TRBJ2-5

CDR3 protein: CASSIRTEASTNSPLHF
CDR3 DNA: TGTGCCAGCAGTATTCGGACGGAGGCTTCCACAAATTCACCCCTCCACTTT
V gene: TRBV2
clone size: few
D gene: .
J gene: TRBJ1-6

CDR3 protein: CASSDSVGGGQETQYF
CDR3 DNA: TGTGCCAGCAGTGACTCGGTTGGCGGGGGGCAAGAGACCCAGTACTTC
V gene: TRBV6-4
clone size: few
D gene: TRBD2
J gene: TRBJ2-5

CDR3 protein: CASRKGQAGVNEQFF
CDR3 DNA: TGTGCCAGCAGGAAGGGACAGGCCGGGGTCAATGAGCAGTTCTTC
V gene: TRBV6-1
clone size: .
D gene: TRBD1
J gene: TRBJ2-1

CDR3 protein: CASSGQGGDEQFF
CDR3 DNA: TGTGCCAGCAGCGGACAGGGAGGGGATGAGCAGTTCTTC
V gene: TRBV6-6
clone size: .
D gene: .
J gene: TRBJ2-1

CDR3 protein: CASSDEYGYTF
CDR3 DNA: TGTGCCAGCAGTGATGAGTATGGCTACACCTTC
V gene: TRBV25-1
clone size: few
D gene: .
J gene: TRBJ1-2

CDR3 protein: CASSQMVQGAVDGYTF
CDR3 DNA: TGCGCCAGCAGCCAAATGGTTCAGGGGGCGGTTGATGGCTACACCTTC
V gene: TRBV4-3
clone size: .
D gene: TRBD1
J gene: TRBJ1-2

CDR3 protein: CASRTSGGSNEQFF
CDR3 DNA: TGTGCCAGCAGAACAAGCGGGGGCTCCAATGAGCAGTTCTTC
V gene: TRBV13
clone size: .
D gene: TRBD2
J gene: TRBJ2-1

CDR3 protein: CASRTGQGVPTNEKLFF
CDR3 DNA: TGTGCCAGCAGAACGGGACAGGGGGTACCAACTAATGAAAAACTGTTTTTT
V gene: TRBV2
clone size: .
D gene: TRBD1
J gene: TRBJ1-4

CDR3 protein: CASSLGTGQPQHF
CDR3 DNA: TGCGCCAGCAGCCTTGGGACTGGGCAGCCCCAGCATTTT
V gene: TRBV5-1
clone size: .
D gene: .
J gene: TRBJ1-5

CDR3 protein: CASSVEGRGRGYTF
CDR3 DNA: TGTGCCAGCAGCGTAGAGGGAAGGGGTCGTGGCTACACCTTC
V gene: TRBV9
clone size: few
D gene: .
J gene: TRBJ1-2

CDR3 protein: CAISETAAGNTEAFF
CDR3 DNA: TGTGCCATCAGTGAGACGGCCGCGGGGAACACTGAAGCTTTCTTT
V gene: TRBV10-3
clone size: .
D gene: .
J gene: TRBJ1-1

CDR3 protein: CASGLPGTAGNTIYF
CDR3 DNA: TGTGCTAGTGGCTTACCCGGGACTGCGGGAAACACCATATATTTT
V gene: TRBV12-5
clone size: .
D gene: .
J gene: TRBJ1-3

CDR3 protein: CASSSGQGGEKLFF
CDR3 DNA: TGTGCCAGCAGTTCCGGACAGGGTGGTGAAAAACTGTTTTTT
V gene: TRBV7-2
clone size: .
D gene: TRBD1
J gene: TRBJ1-4

CDR3 protein: CSASGEKLFF
CDR3 DNA: TGCAGTGCAAGCGGTGAAAAACTGTTTTTT
V gene: TRBV20-1
clone size: .
D gene: .
J gene: TRBJ1-4

CDR3 protein: CASSIGQGLGEAFF
CDR3 DNA: TGTGCCAGTAGTATAGGACAGGGACTTGGTGAAGCTTTCTTT
V gene: TRBV19
clone size: few
D gene: TRBD1
J gene: TRBJ1-1

CDR3 protein: CASSLDSGGVYNEQFF
CDR3 DNA: TGTGCCAGCAGCTTAGATAGCGGGGGGGTGTACAATGAGCAGTTCTTC
V gene: TRBV11-3
clone size: .
D gene: TRBD2
J gene: TRBJ2-1

CDR3 protein: CAKGLGGVGGELFF
CDR3 DNA: TGTGCCAAGGGACTTGGAGGAGTGGGCGGGGAGCTGTTTTTT
V gene: TRBV10-3
clone size: .
D gene: .
J gene: TRBJ2-2

CDR3 protein: CASSVGGDWVSDTQYF
CDR3 DNA: TGTGCCAGCAGCGTAGGAGGCGATTGGGTATCAGATACGCAGTATTTT
V gene: TRBV9
clone size: .
D gene: .
J gene: TRBJ2-3

CDR3 protein: CASRTGFDTEAFF
CDR3 DNA: TGTGCCAGCCGAACAGGGTTCGACACTGAAGCTTTCTTT
V gene: TRBV5-4
clone size: .
D gene: .
J gene: TRBJ1-1